A selection of T cell receptor beta chains follows, all from one sample in a study of shared clonotypes between healthy human individuals. Clones were sequenced by immunoSEQ multiplex PCR, and TCRdb holds only the in-frame ones, with some missing. Of around 2,000,000 clones listed, 85% to 95% are singletons. The sequencing input was naive CD8+ T cells from PBMCs. The origin of the receptors is a young man in good health. Some clones in this sample may be carry-over from other donors' samples. The CDR3 runs from the conserved cysteine through the conserved F or W. D genes are given only for firm matches. Some rows mark clone size as missing; the rest say once, few, many or name a class of expanded clone.

D gene: -
J gene: TRBJ1-2
V gene: TRBV11-2
clone size: -
CDR3 DNA: TGTGCCAGCAGCTTATACGGCGGGGCGGACTATGGCTACACCTTC
CDR3 protein: CASSLYGGADYGYTF

D gene: -
J gene: TRBJ2-7
V gene: TRBV11-2
clone size: -
CDR3 DNA: TGTGCCAGCAGCCTCGGTCCCGCCGAGCAGTACTTC
CDR3 protein: CASSLGPAEQYF

D gene: -
J gene: TRBJ2-2
V gene: TRBV10-2
clone size: -
CDR3 DNA: TGCGCCAGCAGTGTGAGGACAGCGAACACCGGGGAGCTGTTTTTT
CDR3 protein: CASSVRTANTGELFF

D gene: -
J gene: TRBJ1-5
V gene: TRBV7-9
clone size: once
CDR3 DNA: TGTGCCAGCAGTACGGGCGAATATAGCAATCAGCCCCAGCATTTT
CDR3 protein: CASSTGEYSNQPQHF

D gene: TRBD2
J gene: TRBJ2-7
V gene: TRBV7-8
clone size: -
CDR3 DNA: TGTGCCAGCAGCTTGAGACTAGCGGGAGGAAACGAGCAGTACTTC
CDR3 protein: CASSLRLAGGNEQYF

D gene: TRBD1
J gene: TRBJ2-7
V gene: TRBV5-4
clone size: -
CDR3 DNA: TGTGCCAGCAGTGGGGACAGGGTCGGCGAGCAGTACTTC
CDR3 protein: CASSGDRVGEQYF

D gene: TRBD1
J gene: TRBJ2-7
V gene: TRBV6-5
clone size: once
CDR3 DNA: TGTGCCAGCAGTACAGGGGACCACGAGCAGTACTTC
CDR3 protein: CASSTGDHEQYF

D gene: -
J gene: TRBJ2-7
V gene: TRBV7-9
clone size: -
CDR3 DNA: TGTGCCAGCAGCCCATATCCCTCCGGCTACGAGCAGTACTTC
CDR3 protein: CASSPYPSGYEQYF

D gene: -
J gene: TRBJ2-7
V gene: TRBV9
clone size: -
CDR3 DNA: TGTGCCAGCAGCCCTTGGGACAACTACGAGCAGTACTTC
CDR3 protein: CASSPWDNYEQYF

D gene: -
J gene: TRBJ2-3
V gene: TRBV5-1
clone size: -
CDR3 DNA: TGCGCCAGCAGCTTTAACAGGGAACGCACAGATACGCAGTATTTT
CDR3 protein: CASSFNRERTDTQYF

D gene: -
J gene: TRBJ2-1
V gene: TRBV28
clone size: once
CDR3 DNA: TGTGCCAGCAGTGGGGAATCAGGGCCCCACAATGAGCAGTTCTTC
CDR3 protein: CASSGESGPHNEQFF

D gene: -
J gene: TRBJ2-5
V gene: TRBV4-1
clone size: -
CDR3 DNA: TGCGCCAGCAGCCAAGCTACCAGCGGTCCAGCTCAAGAGACCCAGTACTTC
CDR3 protein: CASSQATSGPAQETQYF

D gene: TRBD2
J gene: TRBJ2-2
V gene: TRBV18
clone size: -
CDR3 DNA: TGTGCCAGCGACTTAGCGGGGGCGACCGGGGAGCTGTTTTTT
CDR3 protein: CASDLAGATGELFF

D gene: -
J gene: TRBJ2-1
V gene: TRBV12-5
clone size: -
CDR3 DNA: TGTGCTAGTGGTCCTGGGGGTGGGGGAAGCGAGCAGTTCTTC
CDR3 protein: CASGPGGGGSEQFF

D gene: TRBD1
J gene: TRBJ2-5
V gene: TRBV7-9
clone size: -
CDR3 DNA: TGTGCCAGCAGCTTGACAGGGCCCCGGGAGACCCAGTACTTC
CDR3 protein: CASSLTGPRETQYF

D gene: -
J gene: TRBJ1-4
V gene: TRBV28
clone size: -
CDR3 DNA: TGTGCCAGCAGTTTGAACTGGGGAAATGAAAAACTGTTTTTT
CDR3 protein: CASSLNWGNEKLFF

D gene: -
J gene: TRBJ2-4
V gene: TRBV27
clone size: -
CDR3 DNA: TGTGCCAGCAGTTTGGGGGCGGGGGTAGCCAAAAACATTCAGTACTTC
CDR3 protein: CASSLGAGVAKNIQYF

D gene: -
J gene: TRBJ1-2
V gene: TRBV7-8
clone size: -
CDR3 DNA: TGTGCCAGCAGCTTAGGGGACCGGACAGAAGATAGTTGGTATGGCTACACCTTC
CDR3 protein: CASSLGDRTEDSWYGYTF

D gene: -
J gene: TRBJ1-1
V gene: TRBV4-3
clone size: -
CDR3 DNA: TGCGCCAGCAGCCAAGATCGAGGGGGGAGCAACACTGAAGCTTTCTTT
CDR3 protein: CASSQDRGGSNTEAFF

D gene: -
J gene: TRBJ1-3
V gene: TRBV27
clone size: -
CDR3 DNA: TGTGCCAGCAGTTTATCTGGGGGAGACTATGGAAACACCATATATTTT
CDR3 protein: CASSLSGGDYGNTIYF

D gene: TRBD2
J gene: TRBJ2-3
V gene: TRBV5-1
clone size: -
CDR3 DNA: TGCGCCAGCAGCTTGGGTTTAAGGACTAGCGGGCCCTCGGGCACAGATACGCAGTATTTT
CDR3 protein: CASSLGLRTSGPSGTDTQYF

D gene: -
J gene: TRBJ1-4
V gene: TRBV30
clone size: -
CDR3 DNA: TGTGCTCAGGGGTGGCGATGGAATGAAAAACTGTTTTTT
CDR3 protein: CAQGWRWNEKLFF

D gene: TRBD1
J gene: TRBJ1-4
V gene: TRBV2
clone size: -
CDR3 DNA: TGTGCCAGCAGGGAAGCCCCGGGACAGGGGGCCGGTTGGGAAAAACTGTTTTTT
CDR3 protein: CASREAPGQGAGWEKLFF

D gene: TRBD2
J gene: TRBJ2-1
V gene: TRBV9
clone size: -
CDR3 DNA: TGTGCCAGCTCTAAGAGCGGGAGCCCCAACAATGAGCAGTTCTTC
CDR3 protein: CASSKSGSPNNEQFF

D gene: -
J gene: TRBJ1-3
V gene: TRBV7-2
clone size: -
CDR3 DNA: TGTGCCAGCAGCTTCGGAAGGAGCTCTGGAAACACCATATATTTT
CDR3 protein: CASSFGRSSGNTIYF

D gene: TRBD1
J gene: TRBJ2-7
V gene: TRBV4-1
clone size: -
CDR3 DNA: TGCGCCAGCAGCCGACATCCCGGGACAGGGGGGAACGAGCAGTACTTC
CDR3 protein: CASSRHPGTGGNEQYF

D gene: -
J gene: TRBJ2-7
V gene: TRBV6-5
clone size: -
CDR3 DNA: TGTGCCAGCAGTTACTCGATCAGGGGATACGAGCAGTACTTC
CDR3 protein: CASSYSIRGYEQYF

D gene: -
J gene: TRBJ1-2
V gene: TRBV7-9
clone size: -
CDR3 DNA: TGTGCCAGCAGCCCACAGGGAGCTAACTATGGCTACACCTTC
CDR3 protein: CASSPQGANYGYTF

D gene: TRBD1
J gene: TRBJ2-7
V gene: TRBV6-1
clone size: -
CDR3 DNA: TGTGCCAGCAGTGCGTTTTCACAGGGGGTTCTTTACGAGCAGTACTTC
CDR3 protein: CASSAFSQGVLYEQYF

D gene: -
J gene: TRBJ2-2
V gene: TRBV29-1
clone size: -
CDR3 DNA: TGCAGCGTTGACCCCAGGGCCGGGGAGCTGTTTTTT
CDR3 protein: CSVDPRAGELFF

D gene: -
J gene: TRBJ2-2
V gene: TRBV6-4
clone size: -
CDR3 DNA: TGTGCCAGCAGTGAAGCCCCCAGGGCCGGGGAGCTGTTTTTT
CDR3 protein: CASSEAPRAGELFF

D gene: -
J gene: TRBJ2-1
V gene: TRBV2
clone size: -
CDR3 DNA: TGTGCCAGCAGGGGGACGACCGGGAATGAGCAGTTCTTC
CDR3 protein: CASRGTTGNEQFF

D gene: TRBD2
J gene: TRBJ2-7
V gene: TRBV15
clone size: -
CDR3 DNA: TGTGCCACCAGCACCGACACCGGGACTAGCGGGTACGAGCAGTACTTC
CDR3 protein: CATSTDTGTSGYEQYF

D gene: TRBD1
J gene: TRBJ2-7
V gene: TRBV7-9
clone size: -
CDR3 DNA: TGTGCCAGCAGCCCACTGACAGGGAACGAGCAGTACTTC
CDR3 protein: CASSPLTGNEQYF

D gene: -
J gene: TRBJ2-3
V gene: TRBV5-1
clone size: once
CDR3 DNA: TGCGCCAGCAGCTTGTATGGGGATACGCAGTATTTT
CDR3 protein: CASSLYGDTQYF

D gene: TRBD2
J gene: TRBJ2-2
V gene: TRBV10-3
clone size: -
CDR3 DNA: TGTGCCATCAGGCAGACTAGCGGGAGAACCGGGGAGCTGTTTTTT
CDR3 protein: CAIRQTSGRTGELFF

D gene: -
J gene: TRBJ2-6
V gene: TRBV27
clone size: -
CDR3 DNA: TGTGCCAGCAGGGGAGGGACAGGCCTCCCCACCCCTGGGGCCAACGTCCTGACTTTC
CDR3 protein: CASRGGTGLPTPGANVLTF

D gene: TRBD2
J gene: TRBJ2-1
V gene: TRBV11-2
clone size: -
CDR3 DNA: TGTGCCAGCGGGGACGGGAGGGCGACAGGCAATGAGCAGTTCTTC
CDR3 protein: CASGDGRATGNEQFF

D gene: -
J gene: TRBJ2-1
V gene: TRBV9
clone size: -
CDR3 DNA: TGTGCCAGCAGCGTAGCGGGTTCCCCGTACAATGAGCAGTTCTTC
CDR3 protein: CASSVAGSPYNEQFF

D gene: TRBD2
J gene: TRBJ2-1
V gene: TRBV28
clone size: -
CDR3 DNA: TGTGCCACCAAGAGACTAGCGGACTACAATGAGCAGTTCTTC
CDR3 protein: CATKRLADYNEQFF

D gene: -
J gene: TRBJ2-7
V gene: TRBV6-1
clone size: once
CDR3 DNA: TGTGCCAGCAGTGAAGGCCCGAAGGGATCCTACGAGCAGTACTTC
CDR3 protein: CASSEGPKGSYEQYF

D gene: -
J gene: TRBJ2-7
V gene: TRBV15
clone size: -
CDR3 DNA: TGTGCCACCAGCAGAGATGTGGCAGGGAAGGGCTACGAGCAGTACTTC
CDR3 protein: CATSRDVAGKGYEQYF

D gene: -
J gene: TRBJ2-7
V gene: TRBV6-1
clone size: -
CDR3 DNA: TGTGCCAGCGGACATCTCTACGAGCAGTACTTC
CDR3 protein: CASGHLYEQYF

D gene: -
J gene: TRBJ2-7
V gene: TRBV5-1
clone size: few
CDR3 DNA: TGCGCCAGCAGCTTGGATCCGTACAGCATTTCCTACGAGCAGTACTTC
CDR3 protein: CASSLDPYSISYEQYF

D gene: -
J gene: TRBJ1-4
V gene: TRBV2
clone size: -
CDR3 DNA: TGTGCCAGCAGTGGGGAGCTTATAGAGGATGAAAAACTGTTTTTT
CDR3 protein: CASSGELIEDEKLFF

D gene: -
J gene: TRBJ2-1
V gene: TRBV7-6
clone size: -
CDR3 DNA: TGTGCCAGCAGCTTAGACAGAATCCTGGGCAATGAGCAGTTCTTC
CDR3 protein: CASSLDRILGNEQFF